These 23 T cell receptor beta chains came from one sample sequenced in a study of spatial heterogeneity in lung cancer. Time point reported: blood at routine non-recurrence follow-up after resection. Each CDR3 protein is one row after TCRdb ran MiXCR on the 5' RACE reads. The data contain about 36,000 distinct CDR3 sequences, approximately 8% of them singletons. Specimen: PBMCs, collected at follow-up. The receptors derive from a male donor with early-stage non-small cell lung cancer.

This sequence joins TRBV10-3 and TRBJ2-4, with 7 bases lining up with TRBD2. Germline assignment: CDR1 ENHRY and CDR2 SYGVKD. J lost 0 bases, V lost 2 bases, and 7 bases had no gene match. The CDR3 is made up of 17 amino acids. DNA for the CDR3: TGTGCCATCAGTGAGGGCGGAGCGGGGTTAGCCAAAAACATTCAGTACTTC. Protein product: CAISEGGAGLAKNIQYF.

This clonotype was seen many times. The chain recombines TRBV10-1 with TRBJ2-1; D call uncertain. The V end lost 0 bases, the J end lost 0 bases, and 6 bases lay between the germline ends. Germline CDR1 and CDR2: WNHNN and SYGVQD (reference sequence). The CDR3 runs 15 residues. The CDR3 nucleotides read TGCGCCAGCAGTGAGTCTGGGTTCTCCTACAATGAGCAGTTCTTC. This translates into CASSESGFSYNEQFF.

This clonotype was found many times. This CDR3 is CASSLGGRGAANEKLFF. The CDR3 DNA reads TGTGCCAGCAGCTTGGGAGGGAGGGGCGCGGCTAATGAAAAACTGTTTTTT. The chain has TRBV5-4 and TRBJ1-4, with D possibly TRBD1 on 5 matching bases. Germline loops: CDR1 SGHNT, CDR2 YYREEE (reference sequence). CDR3 size: 17 residues. The ends were cut back, 0 bases at V and 3 bases at J, with 15 bases in the middle.

This clonotype showed up many times. An end of the junction differs from the germline gene, which may be a read error. This chain links TRBV7-7 with TRBJ2-5; tentative D call: TRBD2 (5 bases). CDR1 SSHAT and CDR2 FNYEAQ come from the germline V gene (reference sequence). The CDR3 contains 14 residues. In nucleotides, the CDR3 is TGTGCTAGCAGCCCATCGGGAACCCAAGAGACCCAGTACTTC. Encoded protein: CASSPSGTQETQYF.

This clonotype came up many times. The rearrangement joins TRBV27 to TRBJ2-7, with 7 bases that match TRBD2. The CDR3 consists of 14 residues. The junction had 10 bases not matched to a gene; V was cut back by 5 bases and J by 6 bases. CDR1 is MNHEY and CDR2 is SMNVEV in the germline V gene (reference sequence). The CDR3 protein is CASSPDGGGVEQYF. CDR3 DNA sequence: TGTGCCAGCAGTCCTGATGGGGGAGGGGTCGAGCAGTACTTC.

This clonotype was seen ten or more times. The junction does not match germline at one end; this may be a read error. The J gene is TRBJ2-7, the V gene TRBV3-1; D is possibly TRBD2 (5 bases). The CDR3 loop spans 14 amino acids. Germline loops: CDR1 LGHDT, CDR2 YNNKEL (reference sequence). In nucleotides, the CDR3 is TGTGCCAGCACCCAAAGCGAGGGAAGATACGAGCAGTACTTC. This encodes CASTQSEGRYEQYF.

This clonotype was counted many times. V and J are TRBV6-5 and TRBJ1-2; no clear D gene. V was clipped by 2 bases and J by 3 bases, with 10 bases between them. Germline loops: CDR1 MNHEY, CDR2 SVGAGI. This CDR3 is 14 amino acids long. This CDR3 reads CASSYLDKYYGYTF. CDR3 bases: TGTGCCAGCAGTTACCTCGACAAGTACTATGGCTACACCTTC.

This clonotype was seen repeatedly, ten times or more. J is TRBJ2-3 and V is TRBV12-3 or TRBV12-4; either TRBD1 or TRBD2 may fit D (5 bases each). This CDR3 is built from 12 residues. V shed 7 bases and J shed 6 bases, with 11 bases lying between them. Written as DNA, the CDR3 is TGTGCCAGCACCCATTGGGGGGATACGCAGTATTTT. This translates into CASTHWGDTQYF.

This chain links TRBV21-1 with TRBJ2-7; the D call TRBD2 from the table was never checked on the DNA. TRBV21-1 is given as a pseudogene. The CDR3 has 17 residues. CDR3 DNA: TGTGCCAGCAGCAAAGAAAGGATCGGGCCCAGTTTCTACGAGCAGTACTTC. Amino acid sequence: CASSKERIGPSFYEQYF.

The sample holds a few counts of this clonotype. This chain links TRBV7-3 with TRBJ2-3; 10 nucleotides line up with TRBD2. Germline V gives CDR1 SGHTA, CDR2 FQGTGA. The ends lost 5 bases at V and 2 bases at J; junction bases unmatched: 4. This CDR3 has 15 residues. DNA for the CDR3: TGTGCCAGCAGCCCCGGGACTAGCGTCACAGATACGCAGTATTTT. It is translated as CASSPGTSVTDTQYF. Complete variable domain (other parts from reference TRBV7-3 and TRBJ2-3): GAGVSQTPSNKVTEKGKYVELRCDPISGHTALYWYRQSLGQGPEFLIYFQGTGAADDSGLPNDRFFAVRPEGSVSTLKIQRTERGDSAVYLCASSPGTSVTDTQYFGPGTRLTVL.

The chain is built from TRBV18 and TRBJ2-2, with D unresolved. With 3 bases removed from V and 0 bases from J, the gap between germline ends came to 8 bases. Germline CDR1 reads KGHSH; CDR2 reads LQKENI. The CDR3 extends over 15 amino acids. The CDR3 spells CASSPGHTNTGELFF. In DNA, the CDR3 is TGTGCCAGCTCACCGGGCCATACGAACACCGGGGAGCTGTTTTTT.

This clonotype has a count of ten or more. This chain connects TRBV11-2 to TRBJ2-2, with D perhaps being TRBD1 or TRBD2 (5 bases each). Trimming cost V 4 bases and J 4 bases, with 13 bases left between them. The germline gives CDR1 SGHAT, CDR2 FQNNGV. The CDR3 is 15 amino acids. CDR3 sequence reads: CASSYPGTSTGELFF. The CDR3 region has the DNA TGTGCCAGCAGCTACCCCGGGACCTCCACCGGGGAGCTGTTTTTT.

This clonotype came up many times. The gene calls are TRBV19 and TRBJ1-2; D not certain. There are 14 residues in the CDR3. V was clipped by 2 bases and J by 3 bases, with 10 bases between them. The germline gives CDR1 LNHDA, CDR2 SQIVND (reference sequence). The CDR3 DNA reads TGTGCCAGTAGTATAAGAGCCGGATACTATGGCTACACCTTC. This gives the protein CASSIRAGYYGYTF.

The table lists this clonotype with many counts. Here the CDR3 reads CASSPGQGPLSGNTIYF. The CDR3 DNA reads TGTGCCAGCAGCCCGGGACAGGGCCCTCTCTCTGGAAACACCATATATTTT. The rearrangement joins TRBV12-3 or TRBV12-4 to TRBJ1-3; 9 bases line up with TRBD1. Trimming at V came to 6 bases and at J to 0 bases, leaving 9 bases not matched to a gene. The CDR3 has 17 residues.

This clonotype has at least ten counts. The chain is built from TRBV20-1 and TRBJ2-1; 10 bases are a match to TRBD2. Trimming took 3 bases from V and 5 from J; bases not matched to a gene: 4. The germline V gene encodes CDR1 DFQATT and CDR2 SNEGSKA (reference sequence). The CDR3 totals 14 residues. As DNA, the CDR3 is TGCAGTGCTAGTGAGCGGGGGGGTCACAATGAGCAGTTCTTC. This translates into CSASERGGHNEQFF.

The table lists this clonotype with many counts. The rearrangement uses TRBV5-4 and TRBJ2-6, with 10 nucleotides matching TRBD1. The CDR3 is 16 amino acids. V was clipped by 4 bases and J by 2 bases; unmatched bases: 3. Germline CDR1 and CDR2: SGHNT and YYREEE (reference sequence). DNA for the CDR3: TGTGCCAGCAGCCCCGGGACAGGGGCTGGGGCCAACGTCCTGACTTTC. Translating it yields CASSPGTGAGANVLTF.

This clonotype was detected many times. The chain is built from TRBV19 and TRBJ1-5, with D perhaps TRBD1 (5 bases). This CDR3 comprises 17 residues. V gave up 0 bases and J gave up 0 bases, with 12 bases separating them. Germline CDR1 and CDR2: LNHDA and SQIVND (reference sequence). CDR3 amino acids: CASSIDLGTDSNQPQHF. The DNA for the CDR3 is TGTGCCAGTAGTATAGATCTAGGGACGGATAGCAATCAGCCCCAGCATTTT.

The V call is TRBV6-6, the J call TRBJ2-3, with a tentative D call TRBD1 (6 bases). Looked up from germline, CDR1 is MNHNY and CDR2 is SVGAGI (reference sequence). Between the trimmed V and J ends, which lost 2 bases and 0 bases, there was a span of 15 bases. There are 17 residues in the CDR3. CDR3 sequence: CASSYEQGKSSTDTQYF. Written as DNA, the CDR3 is TGTGCCAGCAGTTACGAGCAGGGGAAATCTAGCACAGATACGCAGTATTTT.

The sample holds many counts of this clonotype. The chain is built from TRBV7-9 and TRBJ1-4, with D perhaps TRBD1 (5 bases). Germline V CDR1 and CDR2: SEHNR, FQNEAQ (reference sequence). The germline V and J ends were trimmed by 5 bases and 8 bases, with 18 bases remaining between them. The CDR3 runs to 15 residues. The CDR3 region is CASSLPRDEGEKLFF. The CDR3 DNA reads TGTGCCAGCAGCCTTCCCCGGGACGAGGGAGAAAAACTGTTTTTT.

This clonotype was counted many times. The gene calls are TRBV5-1 and TRBJ1-1, with D perhaps TRBD1 (6 bases). In germline, CDR1 is SGHRS, CDR2 YFSETQ. The CDR3 has 14 amino acids. Trimming removed 2 bases from V and 3 bases from J, with 11 bases in between. The CDR3 protein is CASSFTGLDTEAFF. DNA for the CDR3: TGCGCCAGCAGCTTCACAGGGTTGGACACTGAAGCTTTCTTT.

At least ten counts were recorded for this clonotype. This chain joins TRBV11-2 and TRBJ2-4; D is undetermined. Germline CDR1 is SGHAT and CDR2 is FQNNGV. The CDR3 totals 13 residues. Trimming removed 5 bases at V and 5 bases at J, with 10 bases between. CDR3 in amino acids: CASSAGPENIQYF. CDR3 bases: TGTGCCAGCAGCGCCGGCCCAGAAAACATTCAGTACTTC.

This clonotype has a count of ten or more. The chain has TRBV6-1 and TRBJ1-4; TRBD1 is a possible D gene (5 bases). The CDR3 totals 15 residues. V was pared by 7 bases and J by 7 bases, with 19 bases between. CDR1 is MNHNS and CDR2 is SASEGT in the germline V gene. CDR3 coding DNA: TGTGCCAGCAACCTCGGACCGCCCGGGGGTGAAAAACTGTTTTTT. Protein sequence: CASNLGPPGGEKLFF.

For this clonotype: Possible read error: a much larger clone is one base away. The chain employs TRBV10-1 and TRBJ2-7; the D gene is possibly TRBD1 (6 bases). V gave up 4 bases and J gave up 3 bases, with 10 bases separating them. The CDR3 has 13 residues. The germline V gene encodes CDR1 WNHNN and CDR2 SYGVQD (reference sequence). CDR3 nucleotide sequence: TGCGCCAGCAGTGTGGGGACAAACTACGAGCAGTACTTC. Translation gives CASSVGTNYEQYF.